These T cell receptor beta chains were read from a single sample in a study of shared clonotypes between healthy human individuals. The data were produced by immunoSEQ multiplex PCR, yet TCRdb's version contains in-frame clones alone and is incomplete. Found here are 450,000 to 500,000 clones, roughly 80% of them singletons; the top ten hold approximately 12%. The sample was PBMCs. These receptors originate from a woman between 40 and 55 years old in good health. Some clones in this sample may be carry-over from other donors' samples. The CDR3 runs from the conserved cysteine through the conserved F or W. D genes are given only for firm matches. Rows give clone size only sometimes, using once, few, many, or a class for an expanded clone.

v_call: TRBV2; j_call: TRBJ2-1; d_call: .; clone_size: .; cdr3_aa: CASSERNLGHNEQFF; cdr3_nt: TGTGCCAGCAGTGAACGCAACCTAGGGCACAATGAGCAGTTCTTC
v_call: TRBV15; j_call: TRBJ1-4; d_call: TRBD1; clone_size: .; cdr3_aa: CATSRAWLGQSNEKLFF; cdr3_nt: TGTGCCACCAGCAGAGCATGGCTGGGACAGTCTAATGAAAAACTGTTTTTT
v_call: TRBV20-1; j_call: TRBJ2-1; d_call: .; clone_size: .; cdr3_aa: CSATEHEQFF; cdr3_nt: TGCAGTGCTACCGAGCATGAGCAGTTCTTC
v_call: TRBV10-3; j_call: TRBJ2-7; d_call: TRBD1; clone_size: .; cdr3_aa: CAISDPPGTEYEQYF; cdr3_nt: TGTGCCATCAGTGACCCCCCCGGGACAGAATACGAGCAGTACTTC
v_call: TRBV30; j_call: TRBJ1-4; d_call: .; clone_size: .; cdr3_aa: CAWRRANGEKLFF; cdr3_nt: TGTGCCTGGAGACGGGCGAACGGTGAAAAACTGTTTTTT
v_call: TRBV19; j_call: TRBJ1-5; d_call: .; clone_size: .; cdr3_aa: CASSIPSFGNQPQHF; cdr3_nt: TGTGCCAGTAGTATTCCGTCGTTCGGGAATCAGCCCCAGCATTTT
v_call: TRBV29-1; j_call: TRBJ2-4; d_call: .; clone_size: .; cdr3_aa: CSVEDLPGKNIQYF; cdr3_nt: TGCAGCGTTGAAGATCTACCGGGAAAAAACATTCAGTACTTC
v_call: TRBV4-3; j_call: TRBJ2-4; d_call: .; clone_size: once; cdr3_aa: CASSQDPSSAGGLTNIQYF; cdr3_nt: TGCGCCAGCAGCCAAGATCCGTCTTCCGCCGGGGGGCTGACGAACATTCAGTACTTC
v_call: TRBV7-8; j_call: TRBJ1-1; d_call: .; clone_size: .; cdr3_aa: CASSTRRGMLNTEAFF; cdr3_nt: TGTGCCAGCAGCACCAGACGGGGGATGCTGAACACTGAAGCTTTCTTT
v_call: TRBV30; j_call: TRBJ1-5; d_call: TRBD1; clone_size: .; cdr3_aa: CAWNEDRGNQPQHF; cdr3_nt: TGTGCCTGGAACGAGGACAGGGGCAATCAGCCCCAGCATTTT
v_call: TRBV10-1; j_call: TRBJ1-1; d_call: .; clone_size: once; cdr3_aa: CASRDTLNTEAFF; cdr3_nt: TGCGCCAGCAGGGACACCTTGAACACTGAAGCTTTCTTT
v_call: TRBV11-3; j_call: TRBJ2-3; d_call: .; clone_size: few; cdr3_aa: CASSRRTGASTDTQYF; cdr3_nt: TGTGCCAGCAGCAGACGCACAGGAGCATCGACAGATACGCAGTATTTT
v_call: TRBV28; j_call: TRBJ1-5; d_call: .; clone_size: .; cdr3_aa: CASSKLLGSNQPQHF; cdr3_nt: TGTGCCAGCAGTAAGTTGTTGGGCTCCAATCAGCCCCAGCATTTT
v_call: TRBV18; j_call: TRBJ2-3; d_call: TRBD1; clone_size: .; cdr3_aa: CATTTGDTDTQYF; cdr3_nt: TGTGCCACCACTACAGGGGACACAGATACGCAGTATTTT
v_call: TRBV5-1; j_call: TRBJ2-5; d_call: TRBD2; clone_size: .; cdr3_aa: CASSPWGGEVETQYF; cdr3_nt: TGCGCCAGCAGCCCCTGGGGGGGTGAGGTGGAGACCCAGTACTTC
v_call: TRBV6-5; j_call: TRBJ1-2; d_call: .; clone_size: .; cdr3_aa: CASSYSSVRLNYTF; cdr3_nt: TGTGCCAGCAGTTACTCGTCTGTAAGGTTGAACTACACCTTC
v_call: TRBV27; j_call: TRBJ2-3; d_call: TRBD1; clone_size: .; cdr3_aa: CATTGTGGFLTDTQYF; cdr3_nt: TGTGCCACTACCGGGACAGGGGGCTTCTTGACAGATACGCAGTATTTT
v_call: TRBV6-1; j_call: TRBJ1-2; d_call: .; clone_size: .; cdr3_aa: CASSEAYTIGYTF; cdr3_nt: TGTGCCAGCAGTGAAGCGTACACAATCGGCTACACCTTC
v_call: TRBV29-1; j_call: TRBJ2-5; d_call: .; clone_size: .; cdr3_aa: CSVDWAGSGTQYF; cdr3_nt: TGCAGCGTTGATTGGGCAGGTAGTGGGACCCAGTACTTC
v_call: TRBV6-1; j_call: TRBJ2-3; d_call: TRBD2; clone_size: .; cdr3_aa: CASSAPGAGAAGEWTDTQYF; cdr3_nt: TGTGCCAGCAGTGCCCCGGGAGCCGGGGCGGCGGGAGAGTGGACAGATACGCAGTATTTT
v_call: TRBV7-9; j_call: TRBJ1-1; d_call: .; clone_size: .; cdr3_aa: CASSLRENTEAFF; cdr3_nt: TGTGCCAGCAGCTTACGAGAGAACACTGAAGCTTTCTTT
v_call: TRBV18; j_call: TRBJ2-5; d_call: .; clone_size: .; cdr3_aa: CASSPIRDTPETQYF; cdr3_nt: TGTGCCAGCTCACCTATACGGGACACCCCGGAGACCCAGTACTTC